This T cell receptor beta chain was observed in a study of cytomegalovirus exposure and HLA in healthy donors. The CDR3 is made up of 14 amino acids. Germline-derived CDR1 and CDR2 are SGHTA and FQGNSA. The trim removed 1 base at V and 4 bases at J, leaving 4 bases unmatched. It was the roughly 110-subject validation cohort, separate from the approximately 700-subject first cohort, to which the donors belonged. The count of this clone is one. Its specificity is not known. Data came from immunoSEQ multiplex PCR; TCRdb stores just in-frame clones and leaves some out. The sample has around 300,000 clones; 88% are singletons. Study-wide results and caveats: Through in vitro validation, a few CMV-associated chains were shown to be specific for CMV antigens. Subsequent analysis of the approximately 110 validation repertoires found a tendency for first-cohort TCR clusters to co-occur. The study flagged roughly 150 TCR beta chains as cytomegalovirus-associated.

The chain joins TRBV7-2 to TRBJ2-7; 7 bases line up with TRBD1. Sequencing was performed on PBMCs. The receptor was isolated from a young man in good health and CMV-seronegative. The CDR3 reads CASSLGGGGYEQYF. The CDR3 region has the DNA TGTGCCAGCAGCTTAGGAGGGGGCGGGTACGAGCAGTACTTC.